These 4 T cell receptor beta chains were sequenced from one sample in a study of cytomegalovirus exposure and HLA in healthy donors. Vbeta (60) and Jbeta (13) primers were used in the PCR. Sequencing was performed with immunoSEQ multiplex PCR; in TCRdb, only in-frame clones are kept and a portion is missing. The data show over 150,000 clones, roughly 80% seen once. Sequencing input: PBMCs. The receptor source for this set is a girl between 10 and 17 years old in good health and CMV-seropositive.

This clone was recorded a few times. The V and J genes are TRBV5-4 and TRBJ2-7, with 12 bases aligning to TRBD2. The CDR3 is made up of 18 amino acids. Germline CDR1 reads SGHNT; CDR2 reads YYREEE (reference sequence). V was pared by 4 bases and J by 0 bases, with 11 bases of the junction left unmatched. This chain's CDR3 is CASSPGTSGPWSSYEQYF. The CDR3 DNA is TGTGCCAGCAGCCCGGGGACTAGCGGGCCCTGGAGCTCCTACGAGCAGTACTTC.

The chain couples TRBV28 to TRBJ1-2; 7 bases fit TRBD1. CDR1 is MDHEN and CDR2 is SYDVKM in the germline V gene. V was pared by 5 bases and J by 10 bases, with 10 bases of the junction left unmatched. The CDR3 consists of 13 residues. In DNA, the CDR3 is TGTGCCAGCAGTCCCCTAGACAGGGAAGACTACACCTTC. Residues: CASSPLDREDYTF.

This clone was seen more than once but under ten times. The chain recombines TRBV19 with TRBJ1-5; D gene unclear. The CDR3 length is 14 residues. Trimming cost V 3 bases and J 5 bases, with 11 bases left between them. From germline, CDR1 is LNHDA and CDR2 SQIVND (reference sequence). The CDR3 protein is CASSMSYSYQPQHF. CDR3 DNA: TGTGCCAGTAGTATGAGTTACAGTTATCAGCCCCAGCATTTT.

The rearrangement joins TRBV7-9 to TRBJ2-7; 7 positions agree with TRBD1. The CDR3 is 13 amino acids. Germline trimming cut 5 bases from V and 2 bases from J; bases unmatched to any gene: 3. Germline assignment: CDR1 SEHNR and CDR2 FQNEAQ (reference sequence). Written as DNA, the CDR3 is TGTGCCAGCAGCCCAGGGGGTGCCTACGAGCAGTACTTC. This gives the protein CASSPGGAYEQYF.